The source of this T cell receptor beta chain is a study of shared clonotypes between healthy human individuals. Study in general: Used for every donor were three CD4 naive, three CD4 memory, two CD8 naive and one CD8 memory plate.

Donors had no recently reported acute infections or vaccinations and were HIV-negative. V lost 4 bases, J lost 2 bases, and 12 bases lay in between. CDR3 length equals 14 residues. Germline CDR1 and CDR2: MNHEY and SMNVEV (reference sequence). As handled by the study authors: Because ImmunoSEQ provided only junction sequences with no quality scores, the filtering differed. TCRdb's table, derived via immunoSEQ multiplex PCR, lists solely in-frame clones and lacks some. The D gene and trimming were derived from the DNA, and the V and J assignments and clone size from that table. The sample has hundreds of thousands of clones; roughly 73% are singletons.

The chain has TRBV27 and TRBJ2-7; unclear D gene. The sample comprised memory CD4+ T cells sorted from blood. Subset described: CD45RA-negative fraction. The TCR comes from a woman in her twenties or thirties in good health. The CDR3 DNA sequence: TGTGCCAGCAGTTCCTTCGGCCCGACCTACGAGCAGTACTTC. Protein: CASSSFGPTYEQYF.